This T cell receptor beta chain emerged from a study of shared T cell receptors in the human thymus. Assay: immunoSEQ multiplex PCR; the TCRdb copy retains only in-frame clones and omits some. This table has roughly 550,000 clones, 75% to 80% appearing once. Losses at the gene ends were 5 bases for V and 1 base for J; bases not matched to a gene: 5. The CDR3 loop spans 16 amino acids. Germline V gene lookup returns CDR1 SEHNR and CDR2 FQNEAQ (reference sequence). The same data also went into a second study, on human thymus T cells. As that report states: Thymus tissue was removed during corrective cardiac surgery.

The sample consisted of thymocytes. The sequence was obtained from a boy under two years old with a congenital heart defect. The chain has TRBV7-9 and TRBJ2-6; 7 nucleotides agree with TRBD1. The CDR3, as DNA: TGTGCCAGCAGCATCTACAGGGGATCTGGGGCCAACGTCCTGACTTTC. It yields the protein CASSIYRGSGANVLTF.